Listed below are T cell receptor beta chains from one sample, sequenced in a study of blood T cells in healthy people across ages. TCRdb passed the 5' RACE reads through MiXCR, listing each CDR3 protein once. This table has about 780,000 distinct CDR3 sequences, roughly 24% appearing once. The same data also contributed to another study, on T cells of mothers and their children.

Specimen: blood. The receptor set was obtained from a boy younger than 18 in good health. CDR3s include the opening cysteine and the closing phenylalanine or tryptophan. D genes are given only for firm matches. Clone size is stated in some rows and not others, as once, few, many or a class when expanded.

J gene | D gene | V gene | clone size | CDR3 protein | CDR3 DNA
TRBJ1-6 | NA | TRBV7-3 | few | CASRSSEALHF | TGTGCCAGCAGGTCTTCCGAGGCCCTCCACTTT
TRBJ2-7 | TRBD2 | TRBV11-2 | NA | CASSLTSGVPYEQYF | TGTGCCAGCAGCCTCACTAGCGGGGTACCCTACGAGCAGTACTTC
TRBJ2-7 | TRBD1 | TRBV5-4 | NA | CASSTHRGTRSYEQYF | TGTGCCAGCAGCACCCACAGGGGCACGCGGAGCTACGAGCAGTACTTC
TRBJ2-5 | TRBD2 | TRBV12-3/TRBV12-4 | many | CASSRLAGTTSQETQYF | TGTGCCAGCAGCCGTCTAGCGGGGACCACCTCCCAAGAGACCCAGTACTTC
TRBJ2-5 | TRBD2 | TRBV28 | few | CASKTGLAVETQYF | TGTGCCAGCAAAACGGGACTAGCGGTGGAGACCCAGTACTTC
TRBJ2-1 | NA | TRBV12-3/TRBV12-4 | few | CASSLLGTAYNEQFF | TGTGCCAGCAGTTTGCTAGGGACGGCCTACAATGAGCAGTTCTTC
TRBJ2-5 | TRBD2 | TRBV20-1 | many | CSARGLAGVETQYF | TGCAGTGCTAGAGGGCTAGCGGGGGTAGAGACCCAGTACTTC
TRBJ2-1 | TRBD2 | TRBV20-1 | once | CSARRGLAGGNEQFF | TGCAGTGCTAGAAGGGGACTAGCGGGGGGGAATGAGCAGTTCTTC
TRBJ2-3 | TRBD2 | TRBV30 | few | CAWRGGGTHGTQYF | TGTGCCTGGAGAGGCGGGGGTACCCACGGTACGCAGTATTTT
TRBJ1-5 | NA | TRBV3-1 | NA | CASSQDSEGWRPQHF | TGTGCCAGCAGCCAAGATTCGGAGGGATGGCGGCCCCAGCATTTT
TRBJ1-4 | TRBD1 | TRBV6-1 | NA | CASSGQGVTNEKLFF | TGTGCCAGCAGTGGACAGGGAGTAACTAATGAAAAACTGTTTTTT
TRBJ1-4 | NA | TRBV12-3/TRBV12-4 | NA | CASSLGTANEKLCF | TGTGCCAGCAGTTTAGGGACAGCGAATGAAAAACTGTGTTTT
TRBJ2-5 | NA | TRBV20-1 | few | CSAWWATQETQYF | TGCAGTGCCTGGTGGGCGACACAAGAGACCCAGTACTTC
TRBJ1-5 | TRBD1 | TRBV6-1 | NA | CASSEALLWTGDLILF | TGTGCCAGCAGTGAAGCGCTTCTCTGGACAGGGGACCTAATCCTTTTT
TRBJ1-6 | NA | TRBV18 | NA | CASSPFRQPPYNSPLHF | TGTGCCAGCTCACCATTCAGACAGCCCCCCTATAATTCACCCCTCCACTTT
TRBJ1-6 | TRBD1 | TRBV7-9 | NA | CASSLGQGINSPLHF | TGTGCCAGCAGCCTGGGACAGGGGATTAATTCACCCCTCCACTTT
TRBJ2-5 | NA | TRBV12-3/TRBV12-4 | NA | CASSASEETQYF | TGTGCCAGCAGCGCTTCTGAGGAGACCCAGTACTTC
TRBJ2-1 | TRBD1 | TRBV7-8 | NA | CASSLAGQGHNEQFF | TGTGCCAGCAGCTTAGCGGGACAGGGCCACAATGAGCAGTTCTTC
TRBJ2-5 | TRBD2 | TRBV6-6 | few | CASSYRFLAGLRAQYF | TGTGCCAGCAGTTACCGGTTCCTAGCGGGGCTCCGGGCCCAGTACTTC
TRBJ1-2 | NA | TRBV28 | few | CASSSQGPNGYTF | TGTGCCAGCAGTTCCCAGGGGCCCAATGGCTACACCTTC
TRBJ2-2 | TRBD2 | TRBV4-2 | NA | CASSQEGLAAANTGELFF | TGTGCCAGCAGCCAAGAGGGACTAGCGGCAGCGAACACCGGGGAGCTGTTTTTT
TRBJ2-3 | NA | TRBV3-1 | NA | CASSQGRGHSTDTQYF | TGTGCCAGCAGCCAAGGACGGGGGCATAGCACAGATACGCAGTATTTT
TRBJ2-5 | NA | TRBV29-1 | NA | CSVTRGEQYF | TGCAGCGTCACCAGGGGGGAGCAGTACTTC